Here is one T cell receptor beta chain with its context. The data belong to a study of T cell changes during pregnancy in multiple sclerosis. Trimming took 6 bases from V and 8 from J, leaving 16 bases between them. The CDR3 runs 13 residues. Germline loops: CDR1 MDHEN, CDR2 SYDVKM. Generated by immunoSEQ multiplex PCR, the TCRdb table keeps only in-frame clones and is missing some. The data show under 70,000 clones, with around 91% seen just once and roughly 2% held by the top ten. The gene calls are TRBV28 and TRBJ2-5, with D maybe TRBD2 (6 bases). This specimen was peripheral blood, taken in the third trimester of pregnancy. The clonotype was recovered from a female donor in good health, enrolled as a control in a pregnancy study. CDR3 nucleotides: TGTGCCAGCAGGGACATGTGGGGGGACACCCAGTACTTC. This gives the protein CASRDMWGDTQYF. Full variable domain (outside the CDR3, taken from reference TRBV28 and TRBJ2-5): DVKVTQSSRYLVKRTGEKVFLECVQDMDHENMFWYRQDPGLGLRLIYFSYDVKMKEKGDIPEGYSVSREKKERFSLILESASTNQTSMYLCASRDMWGDTQYFGPGTRLLVL.